The 9 T cell receptor beta chains below come from one sample, sequenced in a study of CD8 T cells in ankylosing spondylitis. MiXCR was run by TCRdb on the 5' RACE reads, yielding one entry per CDR3 protein. The sample lists about 100,000 distinct CDR3 sequences, over 6.5% occurring once. What was sequenced was blood, either unsorted or a sorted T cell fraction (not recorded which). The receptors were sampled from a male donor with ankylosing spondylitis or in good health (not recorded which).

In this sample, this clonotype turned up many times. This chain joins TRBV18 and TRBJ1-2; 7 positions agree with TRBD1. Germline CDR1 is KGHSH and CDR2 is LQKENI. With 2 bases clipped from V and 1 base from J, the junction kept 1 base outside the gene matches. The CDR3 extends over 14 amino acids. The CDR3 is CASSPGTVNYGYTF. DNA for the CDR3: TGTGCCAGCTCACCAGGGACAGTTAACTATGGCTACACCTTC.

This clonotype has a handful of counts. The rearrangement links TRBV25-1 to TRBJ2-7, with D possibly matching TRBD2 (5 bases). V dropped 5 bases and J dropped 0 bases, with 11 bases sitting between them. The germline V gene encodes CDR1 MGHDK and CDR2 SYGVNS. This CDR3 is built from 14 residues. The CDR3 protein is CASSPAVSSYEQYF. The CDR3 DNA is TGTGCCAGCAGTCCAGCGGTCAGCTCCTACGAGCAGTACTTC.

This chain links TRBV7-2 with TRBJ2-5; D is uncertain. Germline V lookup: CDR1 SGHTA, CDR2 FQGNSA. The CDR3 is 14 amino acids. The V and J ends lost 10 bases and 1 base respectively, with 16 bases between them. The chain's CDR3 is CANTLGTGQETQYF. The DNA for the CDR3 is TGTGCCAACACCCTTGGCACGGGCCAAGAGACCCAGTACTTC.

This clonotype was seen many times. The chain has TRBV19 and TRBJ1-2, with D tentatively TRBD1 (6 bases). Per germline, CDR1 LNHDA and CDR2 SQIVND (reference sequence). The CDR3 covers 15 residues. The V gene lost 0 bases and the J gene lost 0 bases, with 8 bases spanning the gap. The CDR3 bases are TGTGCCAGTAGTATAGATGGGGGGCCTAACTATGGCTACACCTTC. Protein product: CASSIDGGPNYGYTF.

This clonotype was seen at least ten times. The chain joins TRBV18 to TRBJ1-1; 9 nucleotides match TRBD1. Trimming at V came to 5 bases and at J to 11 bases, leaving 15 bases not matched to a gene. The germline V gene encodes CDR1 KGHSH and CDR2 LQKENI. The CDR3 has 15 amino acids. CDR3: CASSTAPPGQGMAFF. In nucleotides, the CDR3 is TGTGCCAGCTCAACAGCGCCACCGGGACAGGGAATGGCTTTCTTT.

This chain connects TRBV4-3 to TRBJ2-5; TRBD1 matches 7 bases. The V gene end was trimmed by 4 bases and the J gene end by 0 bases; junction bases not matched to a gene: 8. In germline, CDR1 is LGHNA, CDR2 YSLEER. This CDR3 comprises 16 residues. This CDR3 is CASSRSTGNNQETQYF. DNA of the CDR3: TGCGCCAGCAGCCGATCGACAGGGAACAACCAAGAGACCCAGTACTTC.

Comment on this clonotype: Given a much more abundant clone one base away, this may be a read error. The chain recombines TRBV15 with TRBJ2-1; D may be TRBD2 (6 bases). The V gene lost 1 base and the J gene lost 5 bases, with 12 bases spanning the gap. The germline CDR1 and CDR2 sequences are LNHNV and YYDKDF (reference sequence). The CDR3 spans 15 residues. In DNA, the CDR3 is TGTGCCACCAGCAGAGCTAGCGTCCCCGACAATGAGCAGTTCTTC. Protein sequence: CATSRASVPDNEQFF.

This clonotype was seen repeatedly, ten times or more. V usage is TRBV29-1 and J usage is TRBJ1-2; the D is unclear. This CDR3 has 13 residues. The ends were cut back, 4 bases at V and 4 bases at J, with 13 bases in the middle. CDR1 is SQVTM, CDR2 ANQGSEA, per germline. The CDR3 protein is CSVGIERGYGYTF. CDR3 DNA: TGCAGCGTTGGAATAGAAAGAGGCTATGGCTACACCTTC. The entire variable domain, with the rest obtained from reference TRBV29-1 and TRBJ1-2, is as follows: SAVISQKPSRDICQRGTSLTIQCQVDSQVTMMFWYRQQPGQSLTLIATANQGSEATYESGFVIDKFPISRPNLTFSTLTVSNMSPEDSSIYLCSVGIERGYGYTFGSGTRLTVV.

J is TRBJ2-5 and V is TRBV5-6; TRBD2 matches 12 bases. The CDR3 extends over 15 amino acids. CDR1 and CDR2 from the germline V gene are SGHDT and YYEEEE. The trim removed 3 bases at V and 4 bases at J, leaving 4 bases unmatched. DNA for the CDR3: TGTGCCAGCAGCTCTATGACTAGCGGGGGAGAGACCCAGTACTTC. Its translation is CASSSMTSGGETQYF.